These 32 T cell receptor beta chains originate from one sample sequenced in a study of T cells in localized non-small cell lung cancer. This table comes from immunoSEQ multiplex PCR, and its TCRdb copy is limited to in-frame clones, with some not included. The sample consists of 40,000 to 55,000 clones, 81% of them appearing once. The starting material was peripheral blood mononuclear cells, obtained before any cancer treatment. These receptors were obtained from a man aged 35 to 69 with stage III lung adenocarcinoma.

J is TRBJ2-5 and V is TRBV30; TRBD1 matches 8 bases. Germline V lookup: CDR1 GTSNPN, CDR2 SVGIG (reference sequence). V dropped 2 bases and J dropped 2; count of bases not matched to a gene: 4. The CDR3 length is 14 residues. Here the CDR3 DNA reads TGTGCCTGGAGTAGAACAGGGGGACAAGAGACCCAGTACTTC. Translating it yields CAWSRTGGQETQYF.

The chain carries TRBV30 and TRBJ1-2, with D maybe TRBD1 (5 bases). Germline V gene data show CDR1 as GTSNPN and CDR2 as SVGIG (reference sequence). V was clipped by 3 bases and J by 5 bases, with 22 bases between them. The CDR3 totals 16 residues. In nucleotides, the CDR3 is TGTGCCTGGAGGGGACTGACAGAGAAGTCCCGATATGGCTACACCTTC. It codes for CAWRGLTEKSRYGYTF.

The CDR3 bases are TGTGCCAGCAGTTACTCCACAGGGTTACATTCACCCCTCCACTTT. Its protein product is CASSYSTGLHSPLHF. The chain employs TRBV6-5 and TRBJ1-6, with D possibly being TRBD1 (6 bases). The CDR3 length is 15 residues. V gave up 0 bases and J gave up 8 bases, with 11 bases separating them. From germline, CDR1 is MNHEY and CDR2 SVGAGI.

V gene TRBV30 combines with J gene TRBJ2-7, with 11 nucleotides matching TRBD2. Germline V gene lookup returns CDR1 GTSNPN and CDR2 SVGIG (reference sequence). The CDR3 is 14 amino acids. Trimming at V came to 0 bases and at J to 2 bases, leaving 0 bases not matched to a gene. CDR3 protein: CAWSVSGGAYEQYF. Here the CDR3 DNA reads TGTGCCTGGAGTGTTAGCGGGGGGGCCTACGAGCAGTACTTC.

V and J are TRBV29-1 and TRBJ2-7; D possibly corresponds to TRBD2 (5 bases). CDR1 is SQVTM, CDR2 ANQGSEA, per germline. V lost 6 bases to trimming and J lost 3 bases, with 12 bases between them. CDR3 size: 12 residues. CDR3 region: CSVVGSDYEQYF. CDR3 DNA sequence: TGCAGCGTCGTGGGTAGCGACTACGAGCAGTACTTC.

In DNA, the CDR3 is TGTGCCACCAGCTTAGACAAGAGTAGACAAGAGACCCAGTACTTC. It encodes CATSLDKSRQETQYF. This chain connects TRBV15 to TRBJ2-5, with D hard to call. Germline CDR1 reads LNHNV; CDR2 reads YYDKDF (reference sequence). The CDR3 is 15 residues long. V was trimmed by 5 bases and J by 2 bases, leaving 15 bases between them.

Only one count was recorded for this clone. The chain joins TRBV6-6 to TRBJ2-5, with D possibly being TRBD1 or TRBD2 (6 bases each). Trimming left V 4 bases short and J 3 bases short, with 18 bases between. CDR1 is MNHNY and CDR2 is SVGAGI in the germline V gene (reference sequence). The length of the CDR3 is 16 residues. CDR3 amino acids: CASSFPQGLAEETQYF. As DNA, the CDR3 is TGTGCCAGCAGTTTTCCCCAGGGGTTAGCGGAAGAGACCCAGTACTTC.

The rearrangement joins TRBV25-1 to TRBJ2-7; D is possibly TRBD1 or TRBD2 (5 bases each). CDR3 length: 14 residues. V lost 8 bases and J lost 3, with 17 bases in between. Germline V gene data show CDR1 as MGHDK and CDR2 as SYGVNS. The CDR3 loop is CASEGPTEFYEQYF. CDR3 sequence (DNA): TGTGCCAGCGAGGGACCTACGGAATTCTACGAGCAGTACTTC.

This clone was counted between two and nine times. This rearrangement joins TRBV5-3 to TRBJ1-5, with 7 positions matching TRBD1. TRBV5-3 is an ORF, and what it does is uncertain. This CDR3 is 16 amino acids long. Losses at the gene ends were 2 bases for V and 5 bases for J; bases not matched to a gene: 10. CDR3 nucleotide sequence: TGTGCCAGAAGCTTCTATCCGACAGGGTCGGATCAGCCCCAGCATTTT. Amino acids: CARSFYPTGSDQPQHF.

The gene calls are TRBV6-1 and TRBJ1-2, with D perhaps matching TRBD1 (5 bases). The CDR3 length is 12 residues. Trimming stripped 11 bases from V and 4 bases from J, with 14 bases between. Per the germline V gene, CDR1 is MNHNS and CDR2 is SASEGT. Written as DNA, the CDR3 is TGTGCCTACTGGGGCGGGGGCTATGGCTACACCTTC. Residues: CAYWGGGYGYTF.

This chain links TRBV5-1 with TRBJ2-1; TRBD2 might be the D (5 bases). Germline CDR1 reads SGHRS; CDR2 reads YFSETQ. CDR3 length: 12 residues. V lost 0 bases and J 9 bases, leaving 7 bases between the germline ends. CDR3 sequence: CASSLGGFEQFF. DNA for the CDR3: TGCGCCAGCAGCTTGGGAGGGTTTGAGCAGTTCTTC.

V usage is TRBV5-4 and J usage is TRBJ2-3; perhaps TRBD1 as D (5 bases). CDR3 length equals 15 residues. Germline V gives CDR1 SGHNT, CDR2 YYREEE (reference sequence). V lost 1 base and J lost 2, with 11 bases in between. CDR3 amino acids: CASSLYQGPTDTQYF. CDR3 nucleotides: TGTGCCAGCAGCTTGTACCAGGGCCCCACAGATACGCAGTATTTT.

The chain employs TRBV7-8 and TRBJ2-2, with TRBD1 matching 7 bases. The V gene end was trimmed by 10 bases and the J gene end by 7 bases; junction bases not matched to a gene: 15. The CDR3 consists of 15 residues. Germline V gives CDR1 SGHVS, CDR2 FQNEAQ. The DNA of the CDR3 is TGTGCCACCCTCCCCCGGGGCAGGGGGATCGGGGAGCTGTTTTTT. It codes for CATLPRGRGIGELFF.

V and J are TRBV7-6 and TRBJ2-2; 7 bases fit TRBD1. In germline, CDR1 is SGHVS, CDR2 FNYEAQ. The J segment lost 1 base and the V segment lost 1 base, leaving 3 bases of the junction unmatched. The CDR3 has 16 residues. The CDR3 bases are TGTGCCAGCAGCTTAGGACAGGGTGTGAACACCGGGGAGCTGTTTTTT. Protein product: CASSLGQGVNTGELFF.

The chain is built from TRBV7-2 and TRBJ2-7; TRBD1 is a possible D gene (5 bases). Trimming removed 5 bases at V and 1 base at J, with 18 bases between. The CDR3 length is 16 residues. Per the germline V gene, CDR1 is SGHTA and CDR2 is FQGNSA. The CDR3 nucleotides are TGTGCCAGCAGCGATCCCGTAGGACACCGGTCCTACGAGCAGTACTTC. Encoded protein: CASSDPVGHRSYEQYF.

The chain has TRBV2 and TRBJ1-5, with TRBD1 as a possible D gene (6 bases). The germline V gene encodes CDR1 SNHLY and CDR2 FYNNEI. This CDR3 comprises 12 residues. The V end was cut by 5 bases, the J end by 12 bases, with 14 bases between. The CDR3 region has the DNA TGTGCCAGCAGTTCCACAGGGATCCGCCAGCATTTT. Protein: CASSSTGIRQHF.

This chain joins TRBV6-1 and TRBJ2-1, with 8 bases aligning to TRBD2. The CDR3 is 15 amino acids. Germline lookup yields CDR1 MNHNS and CDR2 SASEGT. Trimming cost V 5 bases and J 7 bases; bases outside gene matches: 10. CDR3 amino acids: CASSPGLAASNEQFF. As DNA, the CDR3 is TGTGCCAGCAGTCCAGGACTAGCAGCTAGTAATGAGCAGTTCTTC.

The chain joins TRBV5-1 to TRBJ2-7; weak D call: TRBD2 (6 bases). V was cut by 3 bases and J by 2 bases, with 12 bases left in between. This CDR3 spans 14 amino acids. CDR1 is SGHRS, CDR2 YFSETQ, per germline. The CDR3 DNA reads as TGCGCCAGCAGCTGGGGGTCGGGGGCCTACGAGCAGTACTTC. It is translated as CASSWGSGAYEQYF. Full variable domain (rest looked up from reference TRBV5-1 and TRBJ2-7): KAGVTQTPRYLIKTRGQQVTLSCSPISGHRSVSWYQQTPGQGLQFLFEYFSETQRNKGNFPGRFSGRQFSNSRSEMNVSTLELGDSALYLCASSWGSGAYEQYFGPGTRLTVT.

The chain employs TRBV2 and TRBJ1-3; D is possibly TRBD1 (5 bases). Germline lookup yields CDR1 SNHLY and CDR2 FYNNEI. Trimming shortened V by 11 bases and J by 4 bases, and 12 bases separated the two germline ends. CDR3 length: 12 amino acids. Here the CDR3 DNA reads TGTGCCGGTTCCAGGGAAGGAAACACCATATATTTT. Protein product: CAGSREGNTIYF.

V usage is TRBV5-4 and J usage is TRBJ2-1; D remains unclear. Trimming pared 0 bases from V and 3 bases from J, leaving 4 bases between. The germline CDR1 and CDR2 sequences are SGHNT and YYREEE (reference sequence). The CDR3 sequence is 13 residues long. CDR3 loop: CASSLVVYNEQFF. In DNA, the CDR3 is TGTGCCAGCAGCTTGGTCGTCTACAATGAGCAGTTCTTC.

The CDR3 DNA follows: TGTGCCAGCGGTCGGGGGCTGGCCTACGAGCAGTACTTC. As protein: CASGRGLAYEQYF. The V and J genes are TRBV27 and TRBJ2-7; D possibly matches TRBD1 or TRBD2 (6 bases each). This CDR3 is 13 amino acids long. CDR1 MNHEY and CDR2 SMNVEV come from the germline V gene (reference sequence). Trimming took off 8 bases at V and 2 bases at J, with 13 bases between the two ends.

The gene calls are TRBV4-1 and TRBJ2-3, with D perhaps assigned TRBD1 or TRBD2 (5 bases each). Germline assignment: CDR1 MGHRA and CDR2 YSYEKL. The germline V and J ends were trimmed by 3 bases and 0 bases, with 10 bases remaining between them. The CDR3 is 15 residues long. The CDR3 is CASSHGALSTDTQYF. The CDR3 bases are TGCGCCAGCAGCCACGGGGCCCTTAGCACAGATACGCAGTATTTT.

This clone is labeled as medium-sized (0.01 to 0.1%). This chain links TRBV2 with TRBJ2-5, with 7 bases matching TRBD2. After removal of 1 base from V and 7 bases from J, the junction contained 9 bases not matched to a gene. The length of the CDR3 is 15 residues. Germline V gives CDR1 SNHLY, CDR2 FYNNEI. The CDR3 sequence: CASSEGGGAAGTQYF. The CDR3 nucleotides are TGTGCCAGCAGTGAAGGCGGGGGAGCCGCGGGGACCCAGTACTTC. Drawing the rest from reference TRBV2 and TRBJ2-5, the complete variable domain is EPEVTQTPSHQVTQMGQEVILRCVPISNHLYFYWYRQILGQKVEFLVSFYNNEISEKSEIFDDQFSVERPDGSNFTLKIRSTKLEDSAMYFCASSEGGGAAGTQYFGPGTRLLVL.

The V gene is TRBV15, the J gene TRBJ2-1; TRBD2 aligns across 11 bases. The CDR3 loop spans 17 amino acids. Germline CDR1 LNHNV, CDR2 YYDKDF (reference sequence). V trimming: 2 bases; J trimming: 4 bases; junction bases outside the gene matches: 7. The DNA for the CDR3 is TGTGCCACCAGCAGATCCCATAGCGGGGGGGCATACAATGAGCAGTTCTTC. Translation gives CATSRSHSGGAYNEQFF.

Written as DNA, the CDR3 is TGTGCCAGCAGCCAGTCCTCGACCGGGGAGCTGTTTTTT. Encoded protein: CASSQSSTGELFF. This sequence joins TRBV6-5 and TRBJ2-2; D remains ambiguous. CDR1 is MNHEY and CDR2 is SVGAGI in the germline V gene. The V end was cut by 6 bases, the J end by 5 bases, with 10 bases between. There are 13 residues in the CDR3.

The rearrangement links TRBV7-9 to TRBJ1-2; D remains unclear. The CDR3 is made up of 15 amino acids. CDR1 and CDR2 from the germline V gene are SEHNR and FQNEAQ (reference sequence). V lost 1 base, J lost 2 bases, and 11 bases lay in between. In DNA form, the CDR3 reads TGTGCCAGCAGCTTAGATTTAGGACTGAACTATGGCTACACCTTC. Residues: CASSLDLGLNYGYTF.

The CDR3 DNA is TGTGCCAGTAGTAACGCACTGATTCGATACAATGAGCAGTTCTTC. Translated: CASSNALIRYNEQFF. This rearrangement joins TRBV19 to TRBJ2-1; D gene ambiguous. Germline V CDR1 and CDR2: LNHDA, SQIVND (reference sequence). The CDR3 runs to 15 residues. The V end lost 4 bases, the J end lost 4 bases, and 14 bases lay between the germline ends.

This chain connects TRBV5-6 to TRBJ2-5; 10 nucleotides align to TRBD2. Unmatched junction bases numbered 6, after V lost 2 bases and J lost 5 bases. This CDR3 has 15 amino acids. Germline values: CDR1 SGHDT, CDR2 YYEEEE. The DNA of the CDR3 is TGTGCCAGCAGCTTTATAGGACTAGCGGCGGAGACCCAGTACTTC. This gives the protein CASSFIGLAAETQYF.

The chain joins TRBV11-2 to TRBJ2-7; 8 positions match TRBD1. This CDR3 spans 14 amino acids. The germline CDR1 and CDR2 sequences are SGHAT and FQNNGV. V lost 3 bases to trimming and J lost 4 bases; unmatched junction nucleotides: 5. The CDR3 region has the DNA TGTGCCAGCAGCTTCGGACAGGGATGGTACGAGCAGTACTTC. This codes for CASSFGQGWYEQYF.

This sequence joins TRBV11-3 and TRBJ2-5, with TRBD2 identical over 13 bases. The CDR3 spans 16 residues. J gave up 2 bases and V 5 bases, and 5 bases lay outside the gene matches. The germline gives CDR1 SGHNT, CDR2 YENEEA. The CDR3 is CASSTQLAGGQETQYF. DNA of the CDR3: TGTGCCAGCAGCACCCAACTAGCGGGGGGGCAAGAGACCCAGTACTTC.

The chain carries TRBV10-3 and TRBJ1-2, with a tentative D call TRBD1 (6 bases). The germline CDR1 and CDR2 sequences are ENHRY and SYGVKD. V lost 0 bases and J lost 5, with 10 bases in between. The CDR3 runs to 14 residues. The CDR3 DNA sequence: TGTGCCATCAGTGAGTCGGGGGGGGCGTATGGCTACACCTTC. Translation: CAISESGGAYGYTF.

This sequence joins TRBV4-1 and TRBJ2-3; possibly TRBD1 for D (5 bases). Germline V gene sequence: CDR1 MGHRA, CDR2 YSYEKL. V dropped 3 bases and J dropped 2 bases, with 12 bases sitting between them. The CDR3 has 15 amino acids. For the CDR3, the DNA is TGCGCCAGCAGCCAGGGCGACAGATACACAGATACGCAGTATTTT. Protein: CASSQGDRYTDTQYF.